This T cell receptor beta chain was observed in a study of T cells in Graves' hyperthyroidism and ophthalmopathy. The germline CDR1 and CDR2 sequences are DFQATT and SNEGSKA (reference sequence). V was shortened by 6 bases and J by 1 base, with 16 bases between the two germline ends. The CDR3 has 14 residues. It was RNA transcripts that yielded the amplified TCR beta CDR3 regions. RT-PCR in the first round (using the HTBI primer set) targeted the TCR CDR3. TCRdb redid the calling of the multiplex PCR reads with MiXCR, one entry per CDR3 protein. The repertoire holds 400,000 to 500,000 distinct CDR3 sequences, with over 13% as singletons. Many counts were recorded for this clonotype.

This TCR derives from a young woman with Graves' hyperthyroidism. This sequence joins TRBV20-1 and TRBJ2-7, with a weak D call TRBD2 (6 bases). The sequenced sample consisted of blood. This CDR3 reads CSAYGASESYEQYF. Written as DNA, the CDR3 is TGCAGTGCCTATGGGGCTAGCGAATCCTACGAGCAGTACTTC.